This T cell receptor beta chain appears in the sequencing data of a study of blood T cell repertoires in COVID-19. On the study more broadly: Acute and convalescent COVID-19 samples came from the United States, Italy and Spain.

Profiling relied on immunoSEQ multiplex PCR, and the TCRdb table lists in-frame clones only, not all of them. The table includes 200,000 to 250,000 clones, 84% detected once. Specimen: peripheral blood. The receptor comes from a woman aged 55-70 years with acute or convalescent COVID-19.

CDR3 in DNA: TGTGCCTGGAGTGTAACAGGGGGAGCAAATTACGAGCAGTACTTC. This translates into CAWSVTGGANYEQYF. This chain joins TRBV30 and TRBJ2-7, with 8 bases lining up with TRBD1. Trimming took 0 bases from V and 4 from J; bases not matched to a gene: 8. CDR3 length: 15 amino acids. Germline-derived CDR1 and CDR2 are GTSNPN and SVGIG (reference sequence).